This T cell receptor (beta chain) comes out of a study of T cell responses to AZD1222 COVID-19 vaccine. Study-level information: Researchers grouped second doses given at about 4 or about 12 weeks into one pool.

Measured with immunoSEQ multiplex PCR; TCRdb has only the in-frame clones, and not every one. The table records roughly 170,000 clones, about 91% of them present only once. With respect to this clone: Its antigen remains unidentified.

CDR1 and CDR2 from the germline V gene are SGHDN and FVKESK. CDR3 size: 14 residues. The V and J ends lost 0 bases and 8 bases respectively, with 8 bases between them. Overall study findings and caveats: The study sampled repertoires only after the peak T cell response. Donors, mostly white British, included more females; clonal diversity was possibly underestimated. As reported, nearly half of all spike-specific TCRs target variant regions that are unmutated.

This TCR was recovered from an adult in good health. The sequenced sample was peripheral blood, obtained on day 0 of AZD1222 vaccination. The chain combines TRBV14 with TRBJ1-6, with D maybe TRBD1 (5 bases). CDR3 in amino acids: CASSQELGDSPLHF. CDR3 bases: TGTGCCAGCAGCCAAGAGCTGGGGGATTCACCCCTCCACTTT.